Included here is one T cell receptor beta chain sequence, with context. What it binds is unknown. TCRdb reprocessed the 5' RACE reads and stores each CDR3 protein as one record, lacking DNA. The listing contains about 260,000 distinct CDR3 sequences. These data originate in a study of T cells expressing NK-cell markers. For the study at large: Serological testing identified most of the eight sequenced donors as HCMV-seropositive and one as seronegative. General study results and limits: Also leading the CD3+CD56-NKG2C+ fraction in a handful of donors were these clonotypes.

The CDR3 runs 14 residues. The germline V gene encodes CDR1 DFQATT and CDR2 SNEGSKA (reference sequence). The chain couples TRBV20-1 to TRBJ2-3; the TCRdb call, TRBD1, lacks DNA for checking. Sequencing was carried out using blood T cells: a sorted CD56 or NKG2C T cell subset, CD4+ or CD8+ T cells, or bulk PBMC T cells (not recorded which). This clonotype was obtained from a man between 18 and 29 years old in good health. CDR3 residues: CSATGQGVGDTQYF.